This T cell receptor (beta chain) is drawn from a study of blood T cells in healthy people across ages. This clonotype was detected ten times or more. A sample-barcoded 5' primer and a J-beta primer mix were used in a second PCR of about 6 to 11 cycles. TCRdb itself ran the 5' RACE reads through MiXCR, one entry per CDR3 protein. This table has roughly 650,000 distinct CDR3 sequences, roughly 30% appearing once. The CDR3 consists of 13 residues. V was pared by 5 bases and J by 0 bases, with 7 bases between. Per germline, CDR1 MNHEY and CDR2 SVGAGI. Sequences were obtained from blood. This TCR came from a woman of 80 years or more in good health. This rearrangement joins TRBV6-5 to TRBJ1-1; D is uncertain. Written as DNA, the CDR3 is TGTGCCAGCAGTGACTACCTGAACACTGAAGCTTTCTTT. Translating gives CASSDYLNTEAFF.